This T cell receptor (beta chain) was captured in a study of T cells in Graves' hyperthyroidism and ophthalmopathy. Whole-study findings and limits: Ophthalmopathy was predicted by the model a median of around 5.9 months ahead of onset.

Amplification of TCR beta CDR3 regions used RNA as the template. Carried out on the TCR CDR3, a first-round RT-PCR used the HTBI primer set. TCRdb reprocessed the multiplex PCR reads via MiXCR and lists one record per CDR3 protein. The sample records about 700,000 distinct CDR3 sequences, over 40% being singletons. Notes on this clonotype: Antigen: not known.

The CDR3 extends over 17 amino acids. Trimming cost V 3 bases and J 4 bases, with 22 bases left between them. The V gene's germline CDR1 is LNHNV and CDR2 YYDKDF (reference sequence). Clinical symptoms, serum thyroxine and TRAb, thyroid ultrasound and orbital computed tomography together formed the diagnostic basis. Source material: peripheral blood or thyroid tissue (not recorded which). The receptor's source is an adult man with Graves' disease, either hyperthyroidism or ophthalmopathy (not recorded which). The gene calls are TRBV15 and TRBJ2-7, with D perhaps given as TRBD1 or TRBD2 (7 bases each). The CDR3 region is CATSSADREGARYEQYF. The CDR3 nucleotides read TGTGCCACCAGCAGTGCAGATAGGGAGGGGGCGCGGTACGAGCAGTACTTC.